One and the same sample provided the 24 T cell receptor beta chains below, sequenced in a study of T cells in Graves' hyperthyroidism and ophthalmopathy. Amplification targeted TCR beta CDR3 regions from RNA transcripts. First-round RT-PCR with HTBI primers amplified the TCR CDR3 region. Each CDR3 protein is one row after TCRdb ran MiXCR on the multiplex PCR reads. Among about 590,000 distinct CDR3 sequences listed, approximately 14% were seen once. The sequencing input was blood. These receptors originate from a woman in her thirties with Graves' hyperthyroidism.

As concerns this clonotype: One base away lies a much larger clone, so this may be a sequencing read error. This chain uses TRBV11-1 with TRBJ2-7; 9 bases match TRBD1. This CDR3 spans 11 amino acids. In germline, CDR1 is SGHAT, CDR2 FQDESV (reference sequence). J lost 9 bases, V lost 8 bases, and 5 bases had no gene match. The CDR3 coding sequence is TGTGCCAGCGGGGGGGGACAGGGGCAGTACTTC. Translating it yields CASGGGQGQYF.

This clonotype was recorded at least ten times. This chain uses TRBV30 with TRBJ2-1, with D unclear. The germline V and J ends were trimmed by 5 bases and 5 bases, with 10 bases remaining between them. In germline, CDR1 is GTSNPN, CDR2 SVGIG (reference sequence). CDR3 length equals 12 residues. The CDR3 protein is CAWADQHNEQFF. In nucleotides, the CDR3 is TGTGCCTGGGCGGATCAGCACAATGAGCAGTTCTTC. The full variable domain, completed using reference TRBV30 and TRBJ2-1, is SQTIHQWPATLVQPVGSPLSLECTVEGTSNPNLYWYRQAAGRGLQLLFYSVGIGQISSEVPQNLSASRPQDRQFILSSKKLLLSDSGFYLCAWADQHNEQFFGPGTRLTVL.

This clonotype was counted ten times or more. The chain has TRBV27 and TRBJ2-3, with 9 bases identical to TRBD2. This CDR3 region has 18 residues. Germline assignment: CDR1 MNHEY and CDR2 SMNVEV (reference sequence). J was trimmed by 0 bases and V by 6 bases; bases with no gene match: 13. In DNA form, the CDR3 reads TGTGCCAGCAGCCCGGGAGTGGCTAGCGGGACAAGCACAGATACGCAGTATTTT. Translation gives CASSPGVASGTSTDTQYF.

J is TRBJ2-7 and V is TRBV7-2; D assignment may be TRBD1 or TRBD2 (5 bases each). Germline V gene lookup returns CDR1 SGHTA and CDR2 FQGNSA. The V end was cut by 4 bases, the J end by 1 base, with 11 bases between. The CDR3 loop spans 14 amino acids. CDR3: CASSWGSVSYEQYF. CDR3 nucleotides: TGTGCCAGCAGCTGGGGGTCCGTTTCCTACGAGCAGTACTTC.

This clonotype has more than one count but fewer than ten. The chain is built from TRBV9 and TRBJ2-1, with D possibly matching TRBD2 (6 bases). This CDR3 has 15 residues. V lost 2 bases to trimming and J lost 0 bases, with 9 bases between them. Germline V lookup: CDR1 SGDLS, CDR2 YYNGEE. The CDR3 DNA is TGTGCCAGCAGCGTCGGGACTCTCTCCTACAATGAGCAGTTCTTC. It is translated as CASSVGTLSYNEQFF.

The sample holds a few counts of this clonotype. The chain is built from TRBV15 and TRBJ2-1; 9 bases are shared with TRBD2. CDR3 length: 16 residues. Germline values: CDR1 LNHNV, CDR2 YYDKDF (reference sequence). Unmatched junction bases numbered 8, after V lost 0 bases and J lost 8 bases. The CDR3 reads CATSRDRGRAVDEQFF. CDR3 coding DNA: TGTGCCACCAGCAGAGATCGCGGGAGGGCCGTCGATGAGCAGTTCTTC.

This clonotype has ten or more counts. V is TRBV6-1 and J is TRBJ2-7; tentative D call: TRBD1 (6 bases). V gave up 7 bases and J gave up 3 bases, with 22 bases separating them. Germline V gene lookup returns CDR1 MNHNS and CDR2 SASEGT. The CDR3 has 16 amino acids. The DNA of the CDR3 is TGTGCCAGCACCCCCCTTGGGGCAGGGGAAGTCTACGAGCAGTACTTC. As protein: CASTPLGAGEVYEQYF.

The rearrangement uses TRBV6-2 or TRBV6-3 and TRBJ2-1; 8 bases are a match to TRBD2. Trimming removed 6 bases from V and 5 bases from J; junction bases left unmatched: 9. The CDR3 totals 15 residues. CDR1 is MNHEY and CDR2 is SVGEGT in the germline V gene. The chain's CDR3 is CASRPTSDIDNEQFF. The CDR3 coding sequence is TGTGCCAGCAGGCCGACTAGCGACATTGACAATGAGCAGTTCTTC.

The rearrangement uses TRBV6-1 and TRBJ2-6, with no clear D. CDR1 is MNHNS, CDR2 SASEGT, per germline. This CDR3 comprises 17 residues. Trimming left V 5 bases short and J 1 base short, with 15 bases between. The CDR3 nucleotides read TGTGCCAGCAGTTCGCCATCGGGTCTTTCTGGGGCCAACGTCCTGACTTTC. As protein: CASSSPSGLSGANVLTF.

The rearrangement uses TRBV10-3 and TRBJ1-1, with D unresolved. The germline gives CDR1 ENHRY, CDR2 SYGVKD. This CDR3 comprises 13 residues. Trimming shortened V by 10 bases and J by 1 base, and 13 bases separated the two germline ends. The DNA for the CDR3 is TGTGCCACCAGAAGTGGGGAGAACACTGAAGCTTTCTTT. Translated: CATRSGENTEAFF.

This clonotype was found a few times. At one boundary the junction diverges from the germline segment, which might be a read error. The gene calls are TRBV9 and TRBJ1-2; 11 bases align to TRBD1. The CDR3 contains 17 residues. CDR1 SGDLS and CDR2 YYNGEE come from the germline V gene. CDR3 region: CASTVGGTGGYGYGYTF. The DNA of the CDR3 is TGTGCCAGCACCGTAGGGGGGACAGGGGGTTACGGCTATGGCTACACCTTC.

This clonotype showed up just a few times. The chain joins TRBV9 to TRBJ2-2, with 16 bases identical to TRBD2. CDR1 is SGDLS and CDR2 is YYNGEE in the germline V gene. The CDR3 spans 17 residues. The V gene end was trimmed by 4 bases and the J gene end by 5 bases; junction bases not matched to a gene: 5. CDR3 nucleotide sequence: TGTGCCAGCAGCCAGGGACTAGCGGGAGGGCGGACCGGGGAGCTGTTTTTT. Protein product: CASSQGLAGGRTGELFF.

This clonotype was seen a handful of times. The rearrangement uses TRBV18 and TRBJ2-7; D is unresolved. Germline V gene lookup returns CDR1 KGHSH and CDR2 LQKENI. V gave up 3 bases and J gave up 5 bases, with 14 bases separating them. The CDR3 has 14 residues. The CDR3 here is CASSPPSTRHEQYF. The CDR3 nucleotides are TGTGCCAGCTCACCCCCCAGCACACGACACGAGCAGTACTTC. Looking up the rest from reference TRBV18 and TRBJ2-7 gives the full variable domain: NAGVMQNPRHLVRRRGQEARLRCSPMKGHSHVYWYRQLPEEGLKFMVYLQKENIIDESGMPKERFSAEFPKEGPSILRIQQVVRGDSAAYFCASSPPSTRHEQYFGPGTRLTVT.

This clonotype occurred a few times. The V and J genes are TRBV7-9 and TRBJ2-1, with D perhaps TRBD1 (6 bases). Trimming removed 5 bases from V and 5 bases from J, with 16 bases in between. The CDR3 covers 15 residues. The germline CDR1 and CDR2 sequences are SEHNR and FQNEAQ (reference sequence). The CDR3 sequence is CASSLLQGIDNEQFF. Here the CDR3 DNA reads TGTGCCAGCAGCCTACTACAGGGTATCGACAATGAGCAGTTCTTC.

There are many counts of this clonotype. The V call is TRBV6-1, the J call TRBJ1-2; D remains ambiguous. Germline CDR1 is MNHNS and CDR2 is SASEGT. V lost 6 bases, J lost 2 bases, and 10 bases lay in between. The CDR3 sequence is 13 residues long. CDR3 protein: CASRRSGNYGYTF. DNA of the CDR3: TGTGCCAGCAGAAGGAGTGGGAACTATGGCTACACCTTC.

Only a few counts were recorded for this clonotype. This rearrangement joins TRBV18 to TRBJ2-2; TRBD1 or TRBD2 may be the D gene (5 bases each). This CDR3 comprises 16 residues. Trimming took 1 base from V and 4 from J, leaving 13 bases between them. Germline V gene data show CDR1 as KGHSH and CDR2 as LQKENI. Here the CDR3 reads CASSPRGLGTTGELFF. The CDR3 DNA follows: TGTGCCAGCTCACCACGTGGTTTGGGGACCACCGGGGAGCTGTTTTTT.

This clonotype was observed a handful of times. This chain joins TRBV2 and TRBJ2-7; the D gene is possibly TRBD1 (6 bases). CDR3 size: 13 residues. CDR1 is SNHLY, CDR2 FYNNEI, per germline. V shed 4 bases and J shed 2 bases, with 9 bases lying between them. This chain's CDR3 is CASSGQVPYEQYF. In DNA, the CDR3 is TGTGCCAGCAGTGGACAGGTCCCCTACGAGCAGTACTTC.

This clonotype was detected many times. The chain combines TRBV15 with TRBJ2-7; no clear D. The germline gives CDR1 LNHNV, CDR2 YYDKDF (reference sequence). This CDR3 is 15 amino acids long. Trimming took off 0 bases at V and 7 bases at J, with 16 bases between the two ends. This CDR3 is CATSRDRLRVNEQYF. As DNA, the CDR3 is TGTGCCACCAGCAGAGATCGGCTCCGGGTGAATGAGCAGTACTTC.

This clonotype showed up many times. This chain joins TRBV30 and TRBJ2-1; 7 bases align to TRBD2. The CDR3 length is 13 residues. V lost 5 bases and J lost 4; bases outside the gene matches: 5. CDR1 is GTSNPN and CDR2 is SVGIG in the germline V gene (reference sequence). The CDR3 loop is CAWGLDVYNEQFF. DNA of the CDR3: TGTGCCTGGGGACTAGACGTATACAATGAGCAGTTCTTC.

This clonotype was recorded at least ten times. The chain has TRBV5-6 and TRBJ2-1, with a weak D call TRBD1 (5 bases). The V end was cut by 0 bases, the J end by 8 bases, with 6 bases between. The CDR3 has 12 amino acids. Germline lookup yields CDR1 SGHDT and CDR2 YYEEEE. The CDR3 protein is CASSLEGHEQFF. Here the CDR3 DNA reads TGTGCCAGCAGCTTGGAGGGGCATGAGCAGTTCTTC.

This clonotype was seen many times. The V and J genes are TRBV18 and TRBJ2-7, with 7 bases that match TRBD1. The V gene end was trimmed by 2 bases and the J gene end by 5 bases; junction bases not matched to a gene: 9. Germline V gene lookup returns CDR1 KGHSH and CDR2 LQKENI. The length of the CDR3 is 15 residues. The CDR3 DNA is TGTGCCAGCTCACCAACTATGACAGGGTTCGACGAGCAGTACTTC. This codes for CASSPTMTGFDEQYF. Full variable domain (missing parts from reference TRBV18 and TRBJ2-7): NAGVMQNPRHLVRRRGQEARLRCSPMKGHSHVYWYRQLPEEGLKFMVYLQKENIIDESGMPKERFSAEFPKEGPSILRIQQVVRGDSAAYFCASSPTMTGFDEQYFGPGTRLTVT.

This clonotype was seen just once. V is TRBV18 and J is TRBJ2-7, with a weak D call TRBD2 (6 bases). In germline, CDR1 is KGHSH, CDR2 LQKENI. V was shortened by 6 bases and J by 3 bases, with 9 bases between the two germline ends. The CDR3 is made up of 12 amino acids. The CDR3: CASSGSNYEQYF. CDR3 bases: TGTGCCAGCTCCGGGAGCAACTACGAGCAGTACTTC.

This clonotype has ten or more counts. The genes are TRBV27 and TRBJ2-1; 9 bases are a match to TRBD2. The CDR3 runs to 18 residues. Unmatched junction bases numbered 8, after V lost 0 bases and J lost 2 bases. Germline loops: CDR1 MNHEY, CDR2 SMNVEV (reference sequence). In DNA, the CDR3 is TGTGCCAGCAGTTTATCGAGACACGGCGGGAGGGCCTACAATGAGCAGTTCTTC. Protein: CASSLSRHGGRAYNEQFF.

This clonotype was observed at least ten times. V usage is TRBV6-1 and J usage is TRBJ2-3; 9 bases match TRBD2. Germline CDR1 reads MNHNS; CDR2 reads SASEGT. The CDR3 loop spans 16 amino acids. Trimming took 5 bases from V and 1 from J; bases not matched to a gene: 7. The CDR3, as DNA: TGTGCCAGCAGTCCATTAGCGGGAGAAGGCACAGATACGCAGTATTTT. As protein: CASSPLAGEGTDTQYF.